The 10 T cell receptor beta chains below all came from one sample that was sequenced in a study of control samples from healthy donors and cancer patients. Method: immunoSEQ multiplex PCR; TCRdb's copy keeps in-frame clones and lacks some. The sample gives over 100,000 clones, 80% to 95% of which show up once; less than 7% is in the top ten. The specimen sequenced was blood. Every receptor here comes from a man aged 18 to 35 in good health.

The chain couples TRBV4-1 to TRBJ1-4, with D unclear. CDR3 length: 14 amino acids. Trimming removed 1 base at V and 3 bases at J, with 6 bases between. Germline CDR1 is MGHRA and CDR2 is YSYEKL. The DNA of the CDR3 is TGCGCCAGCAGCCAAGCCACTGCTAATGAAAAACTGTTTTTT. Protein sequence: CASSQATANEKLFF.

The rearrangement links TRBV30 to TRBJ1-2, with 8 bases matching TRBD1. The V gene's germline CDR1 is GTSNPN and CDR2 SVGIG (reference sequence). This CDR3 is 13 amino acids long. The V segment lost 1 base and the J segment 2 bases; nucleotides outside the gene matches: 0. The CDR3 DNA reads as TGTGCCTGGAGTGGGACAGGGAACTATGGCTACACCTTC. Amino acids: CAWSGTGNYGYTF.

V usage is TRBV28 and J usage is TRBJ2-3; 11 positions match TRBD2. CDR1 is MDHEN, CDR2 SYDVKM, per germline. This CDR3 is 21 amino acids long. V was clipped by 3 bases and J by 1 base; unmatched bases: 18. The CDR3: CASSFSYGVRGTSGGTDTQYF. DNA for the CDR3: TGTGCCAGCAGTTTTAGTTATGGGGTAAGAGGGACTAGCGGTGGCACAGATACGCAGTATTTT.

The chain uses TRBV14 and TRBJ2-1; D is perhaps TRBD1 or TRBD2 (6 bases each). V lost 1 base to trimming and J lost 4 bases, with 17 bases between them. This CDR3 is built from 17 residues. CDR1 and CDR2 from the germline V gene are SGHDN and FVKESK. CDR3 in DNA: TGTGCCAGCAGCCAAGCGGGAAGGGGGGCCCTATACAATGAGCAGTTCTTC. The encoded protein is CASSQAGRGALYNEQFF.

Here the CDR3 reads CASTPGNSYNEQFF. The CDR3 DNA follows: TGTGCCAGCACCCCGGGCAACTCCTACAATGAGCAGTTCTTC. This chain connects TRBV6-5 to TRBJ2-1; D is uncertain. V lost 7 bases and J 0 bases, leaving 10 bases between the germline ends. The CDR3 covers 14 residues. CDR1 is MNHEY, CDR2 SVGAGI, per germline.

The rearrangement uses TRBV9 and TRBJ2-2; 9 nucleotides align to TRBD1. Germline V CDR1 and CDR2: SGDLS, YYNGEE. The CDR3 runs to 17 residues. The ends lost 4 bases at V and 4 bases at J; junction bases unmatched: 11. The CDR3 region is CASSTQTGTGPTGELFF. CDR3 DNA sequence: TGTGCCAGCAGCACACAAACCGGGACAGGGCCCACCGGGGAGCTGTTTTTT.

In the case of this clone: One end of the junction is discordant with germline, which a read error may explain. The chain is built from TRBV7-3 and TRBJ2-3; 8 nucleotides line up with TRBD2. Germline CDR1 and CDR2: SGHTA and FQGTGA. This CDR3 is 11 amino acids long. CDR3 DNA: TGTGCCAGCAGCTTAACGTTAGCGGGGAGTTTT. Translating it yields CASSLTLAGSF.

The gene calls are TRBV9 and TRBJ1-1; D is uncertain. V was shortened by 4 bases and J by 5 bases, with 15 bases between the two germline ends. The CDR3 sequence is 14 residues long. Per germline, CDR1 SGDLS and CDR2 YYNGEE. DNA for the CDR3: TGTGCCAGCAGCCCCGAACCGGCAGGAACTGAAGCTTTCTTT. It specifies CASSPEPAGTEAFF.

The rearrangement uses TRBV2 and TRBJ1-6, with TRBD1 matching over 7 bases. The V segment lost 6 bases and the J segment 5 bases; nucleotides outside the gene matches: 7. CDR3 length: 15 residues. Per the germline V gene, CDR1 is SNHLY and CDR2 is FYNNEI. The CDR3 DNA sequence: TGTGCCAGCAGGGAGACAGGGACGAATAATTCACCCCTCCACTTT. Its translation: CASRETGTNNSPLHF.

The chain employs TRBV19 and TRBJ2-3, with a weak D call TRBD1 (6 bases). Germline-derived CDR1 and CDR2 are LNHDA and SQIVND (reference sequence). Trimming removed 5 bases from V and 0 bases from J, with 12 bases in between. The CDR3 runs 15 residues. The CDR3 is CASSSKGGSTDTQYF. CDR3 coding DNA: TGTGCCAGTAGTTCGAAAGGGGGTAGCACAGATACGCAGTATTTT.